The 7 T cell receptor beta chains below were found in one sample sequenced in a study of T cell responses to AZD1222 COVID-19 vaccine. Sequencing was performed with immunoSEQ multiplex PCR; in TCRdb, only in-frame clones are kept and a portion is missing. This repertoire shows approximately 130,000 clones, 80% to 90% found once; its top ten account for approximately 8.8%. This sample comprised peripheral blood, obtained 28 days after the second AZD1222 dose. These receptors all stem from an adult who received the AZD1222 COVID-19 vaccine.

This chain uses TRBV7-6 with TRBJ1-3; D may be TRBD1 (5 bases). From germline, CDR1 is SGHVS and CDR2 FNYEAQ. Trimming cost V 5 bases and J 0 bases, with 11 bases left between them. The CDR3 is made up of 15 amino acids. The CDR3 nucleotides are TGTGCCAGCAGCCCAGGGACTGACTCTGGAAACACCATATATTTT. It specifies CASSPGTDSGNTIYF. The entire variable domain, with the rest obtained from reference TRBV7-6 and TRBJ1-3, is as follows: GAGVSQSPRYKVTKRGQDVALRCDPISGHVSLYWYRQALGQGPEFLTYFNYEAQQDKSGLPNDRFSAERPEGSISTLTIQRTEQRDSAMYRCASSPGTDSGNTIYFGEGSWLTVV.

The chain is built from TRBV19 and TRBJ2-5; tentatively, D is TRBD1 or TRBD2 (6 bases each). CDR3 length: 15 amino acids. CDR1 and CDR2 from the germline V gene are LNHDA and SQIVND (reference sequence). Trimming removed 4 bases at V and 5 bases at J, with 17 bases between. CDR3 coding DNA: TGTGCCAGTAGTAGAGGGGGGTTAGGGCGGGAGACCCAGTACTTC. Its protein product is CASSRGGLGRETQYF.

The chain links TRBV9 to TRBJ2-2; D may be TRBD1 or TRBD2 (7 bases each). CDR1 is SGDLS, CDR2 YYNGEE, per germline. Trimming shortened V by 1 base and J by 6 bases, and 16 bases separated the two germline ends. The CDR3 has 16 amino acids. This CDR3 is CASSVRGDRRSGELFF. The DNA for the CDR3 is TGTGCCAGCAGCGTACGGGGGGACAGAAGGTCCGGGGAGCTGTTTTTT.

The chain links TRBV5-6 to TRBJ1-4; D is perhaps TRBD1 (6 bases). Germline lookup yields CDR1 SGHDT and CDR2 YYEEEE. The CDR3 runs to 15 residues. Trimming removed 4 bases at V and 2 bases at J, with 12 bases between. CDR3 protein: CASSRGGETNEKLFF. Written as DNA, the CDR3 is TGTGCCAGCAGCCGTGGGGGCGAGACTAATGAAAAACTGTTTTTT.

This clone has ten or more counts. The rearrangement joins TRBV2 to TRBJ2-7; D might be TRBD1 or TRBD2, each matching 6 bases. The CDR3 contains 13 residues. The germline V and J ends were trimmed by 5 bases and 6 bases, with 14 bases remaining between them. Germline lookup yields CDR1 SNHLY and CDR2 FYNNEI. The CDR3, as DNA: TGTGCCAGCAGTTACACTGAGGGGGGCGAGCAGTACTTC. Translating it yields CASSYTEGGEQYF.

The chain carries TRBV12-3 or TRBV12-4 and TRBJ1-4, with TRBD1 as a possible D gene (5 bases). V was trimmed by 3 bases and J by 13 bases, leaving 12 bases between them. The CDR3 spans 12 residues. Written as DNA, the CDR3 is TGTGCCAGCAGTTTTTTAGCAGGGACACTGTTTTTT. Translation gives CASSFLAGTLFF.

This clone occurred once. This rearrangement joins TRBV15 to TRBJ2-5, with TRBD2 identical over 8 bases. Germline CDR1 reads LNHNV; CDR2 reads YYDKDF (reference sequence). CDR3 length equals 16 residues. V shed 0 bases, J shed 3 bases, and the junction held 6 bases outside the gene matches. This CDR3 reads CATSRDNAGGEETQYF. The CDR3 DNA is TGTGCCACCAGCAGAGATAACGCGGGAGGAGAAGAGACCCAGTACTTC. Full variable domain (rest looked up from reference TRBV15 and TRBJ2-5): DAMVIQNPRYQVTQFGKPVTLSCSQTLNHNVMYWYQQKSSQAPKLLFHYYDKDFNNEADTPDNFQSRRPNTSFCFLDIRSPGLGDTAMYLCATSRDNAGGEETQYFGPGTRLLVL.